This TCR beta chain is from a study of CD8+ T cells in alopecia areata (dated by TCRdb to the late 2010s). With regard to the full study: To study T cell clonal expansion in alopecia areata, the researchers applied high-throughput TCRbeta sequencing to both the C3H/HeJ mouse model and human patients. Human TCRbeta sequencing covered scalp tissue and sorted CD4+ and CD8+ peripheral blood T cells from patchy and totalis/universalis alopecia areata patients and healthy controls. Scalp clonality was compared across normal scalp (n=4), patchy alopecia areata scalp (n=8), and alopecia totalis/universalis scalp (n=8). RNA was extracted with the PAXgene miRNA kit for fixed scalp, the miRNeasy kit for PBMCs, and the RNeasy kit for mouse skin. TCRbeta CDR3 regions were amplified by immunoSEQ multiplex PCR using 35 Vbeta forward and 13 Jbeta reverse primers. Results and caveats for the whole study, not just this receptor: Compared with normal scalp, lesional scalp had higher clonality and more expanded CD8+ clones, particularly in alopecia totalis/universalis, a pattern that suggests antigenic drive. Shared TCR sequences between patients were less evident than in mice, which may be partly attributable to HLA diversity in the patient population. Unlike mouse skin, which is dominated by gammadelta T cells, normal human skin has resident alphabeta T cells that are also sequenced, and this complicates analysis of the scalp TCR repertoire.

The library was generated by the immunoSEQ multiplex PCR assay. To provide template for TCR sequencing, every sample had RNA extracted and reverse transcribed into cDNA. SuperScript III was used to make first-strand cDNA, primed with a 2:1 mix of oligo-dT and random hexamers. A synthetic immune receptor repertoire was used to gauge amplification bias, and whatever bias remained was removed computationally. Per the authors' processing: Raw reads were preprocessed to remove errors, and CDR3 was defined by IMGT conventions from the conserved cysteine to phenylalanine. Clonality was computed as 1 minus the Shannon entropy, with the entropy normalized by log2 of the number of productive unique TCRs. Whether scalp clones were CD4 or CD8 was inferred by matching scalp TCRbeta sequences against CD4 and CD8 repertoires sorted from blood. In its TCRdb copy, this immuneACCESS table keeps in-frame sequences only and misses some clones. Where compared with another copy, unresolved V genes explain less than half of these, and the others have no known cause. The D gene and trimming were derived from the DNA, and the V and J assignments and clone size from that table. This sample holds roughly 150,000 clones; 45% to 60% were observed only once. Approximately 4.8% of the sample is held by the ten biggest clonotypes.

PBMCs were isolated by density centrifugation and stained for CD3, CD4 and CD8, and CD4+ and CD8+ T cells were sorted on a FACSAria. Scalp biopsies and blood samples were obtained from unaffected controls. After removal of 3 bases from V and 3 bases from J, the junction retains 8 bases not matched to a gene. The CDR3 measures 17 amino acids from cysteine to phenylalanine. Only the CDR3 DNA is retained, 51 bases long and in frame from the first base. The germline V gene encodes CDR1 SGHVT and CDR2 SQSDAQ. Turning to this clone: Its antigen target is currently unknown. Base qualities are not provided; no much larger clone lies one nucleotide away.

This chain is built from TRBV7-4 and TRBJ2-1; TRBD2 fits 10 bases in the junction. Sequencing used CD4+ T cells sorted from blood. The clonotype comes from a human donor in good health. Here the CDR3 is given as CASSLKREGRGYNEQFF. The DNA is TGTGCCAGCAGCTTGAAGCGGGAGGGCCGGGGCTACAATGAGCAGTTCTTC.